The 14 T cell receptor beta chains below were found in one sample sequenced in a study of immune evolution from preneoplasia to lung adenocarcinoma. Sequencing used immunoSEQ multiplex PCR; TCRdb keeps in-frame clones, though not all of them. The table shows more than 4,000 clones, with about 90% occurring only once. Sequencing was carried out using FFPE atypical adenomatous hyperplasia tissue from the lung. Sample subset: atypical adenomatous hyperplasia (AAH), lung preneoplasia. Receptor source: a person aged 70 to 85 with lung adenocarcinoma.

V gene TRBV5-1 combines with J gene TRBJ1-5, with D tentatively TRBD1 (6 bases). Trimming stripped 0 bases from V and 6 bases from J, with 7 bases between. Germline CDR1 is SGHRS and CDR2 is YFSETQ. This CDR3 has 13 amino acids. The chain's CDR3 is CASSLEGGQPQHF. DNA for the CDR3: TGCGCCAGCAGCTTGGAAGGGGGTCAGCCCCAGCATTTT.

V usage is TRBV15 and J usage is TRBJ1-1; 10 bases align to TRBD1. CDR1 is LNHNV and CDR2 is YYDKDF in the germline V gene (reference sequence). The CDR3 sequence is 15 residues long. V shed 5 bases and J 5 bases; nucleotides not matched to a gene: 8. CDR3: CATSWKTGGETEAFF. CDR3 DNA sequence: TGTGCCACCAGCTGGAAGACAGGGGGCGAAACTGAAGCTTTCTTT.

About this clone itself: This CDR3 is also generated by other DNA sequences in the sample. The CDR3 region is CASSAYEQYF. The CDR3 DNA follows: TGTGCCAGCAGTGCATACGAGCAGTACTTC. The chain joins TRBV6-1 to TRBJ2-7; no clear D. Germline loops: CDR1 MNHNS, CDR2 SASEGT. V lost 4 bases and J lost 4, with 2 bases in between. The CDR3 is 10 amino acids.

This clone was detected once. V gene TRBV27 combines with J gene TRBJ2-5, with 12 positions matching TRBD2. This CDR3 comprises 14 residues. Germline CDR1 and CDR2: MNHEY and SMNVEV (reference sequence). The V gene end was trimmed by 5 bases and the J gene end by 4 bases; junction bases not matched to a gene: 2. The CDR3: CASSLTSGGETQYF. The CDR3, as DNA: TGTGCCAGCAGTCTGACTAGCGGGGGAGAGACCCAGTACTTC.

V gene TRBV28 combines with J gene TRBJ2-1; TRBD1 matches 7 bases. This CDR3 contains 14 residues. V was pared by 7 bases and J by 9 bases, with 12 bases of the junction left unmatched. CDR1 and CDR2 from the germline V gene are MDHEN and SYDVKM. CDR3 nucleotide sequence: TGTGCCAGCAAACTGACAGGGAGATCGGGTGAGCAGTTCTTC. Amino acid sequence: CASKLTGRSGEQFF.

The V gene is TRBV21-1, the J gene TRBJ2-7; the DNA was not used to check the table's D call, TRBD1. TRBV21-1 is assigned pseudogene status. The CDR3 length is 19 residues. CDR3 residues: CASSPCNRRQDLLPYEQYF. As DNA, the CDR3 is TGTGCCAGCAGCCCCTGTAACAGGAGACAGGACCTTTTGCCCTACGAGCAGTACTTC.

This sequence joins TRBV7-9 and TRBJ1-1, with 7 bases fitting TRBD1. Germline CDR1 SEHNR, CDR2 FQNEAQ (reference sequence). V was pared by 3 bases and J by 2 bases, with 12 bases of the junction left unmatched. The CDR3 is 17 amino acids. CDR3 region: CASSFTQGGNTNTEAFF. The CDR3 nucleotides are TGTGCCAGCAGCTTCACCCAAGGGGGCAATACTAACACTGAAGCTTTCTTT.

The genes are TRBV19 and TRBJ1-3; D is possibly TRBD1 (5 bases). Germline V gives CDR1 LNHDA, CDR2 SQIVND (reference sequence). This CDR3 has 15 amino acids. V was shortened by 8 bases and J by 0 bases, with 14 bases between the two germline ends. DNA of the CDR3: TGTGCCAGTCAGCGGGACGCCGGCTCTGGAAACACCATATATTTT. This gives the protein CASQRDAGSGNTIYF.

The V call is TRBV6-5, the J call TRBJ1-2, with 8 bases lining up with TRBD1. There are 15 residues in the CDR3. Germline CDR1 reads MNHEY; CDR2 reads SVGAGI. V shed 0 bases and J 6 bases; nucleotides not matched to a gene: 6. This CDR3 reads CASSYSYRTGHGYTF. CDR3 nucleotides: TGTGCCAGCAGTTACTCGTACCGGACAGGGCATGGCTACACCTTC.

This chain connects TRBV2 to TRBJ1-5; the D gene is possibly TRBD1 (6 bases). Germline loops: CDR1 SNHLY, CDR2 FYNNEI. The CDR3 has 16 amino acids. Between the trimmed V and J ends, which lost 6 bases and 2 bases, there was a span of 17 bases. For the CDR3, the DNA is TGTGCCAGCAGGGGAGGGGGGGCTGGGGGCAATCAGCCCCAGCATTTT. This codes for CASRGGGAGGNQPQHF.

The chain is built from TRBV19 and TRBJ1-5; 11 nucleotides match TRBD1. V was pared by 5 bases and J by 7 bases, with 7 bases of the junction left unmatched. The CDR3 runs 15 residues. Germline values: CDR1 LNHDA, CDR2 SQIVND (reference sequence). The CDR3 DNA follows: TGTGCCAGTAGTTCAGGGGGACAGGGGGGACAGCCCCAGCATTTT. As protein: CASSSGGQGGQPQHF.

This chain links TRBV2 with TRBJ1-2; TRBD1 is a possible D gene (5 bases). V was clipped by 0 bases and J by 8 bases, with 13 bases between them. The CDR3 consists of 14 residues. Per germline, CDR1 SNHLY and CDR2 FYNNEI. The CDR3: CASSEAGVIEGYTF. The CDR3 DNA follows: TGTGCCAGCAGTGAAGCAGGGGTGATTGAGGGCTACACCTTC.

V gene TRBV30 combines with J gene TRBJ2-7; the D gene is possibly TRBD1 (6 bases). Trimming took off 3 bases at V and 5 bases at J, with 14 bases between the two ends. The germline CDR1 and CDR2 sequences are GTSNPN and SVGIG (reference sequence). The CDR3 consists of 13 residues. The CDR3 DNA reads TGTGCCTGGAGATGGGGGCTGAGGGACGAGCAGTACTTC. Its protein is CAWRWGLRDEQYF. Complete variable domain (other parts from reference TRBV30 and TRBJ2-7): SQTIHQWPATLVQPVGSPLSLECTVEGTSNPNLYWYRQAAGRGLQLLFYSVGIGQISSEVPQNLSASRPQDRQFILSSKKLLLSDSGFYLCAWRWGLRDEQYFGPGTRLTVT.

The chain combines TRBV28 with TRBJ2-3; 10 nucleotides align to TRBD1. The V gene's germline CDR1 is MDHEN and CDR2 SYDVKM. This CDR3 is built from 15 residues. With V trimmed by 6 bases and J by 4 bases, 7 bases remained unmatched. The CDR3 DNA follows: TGTGCCAGCAGAGACGGGACAGGGGATGCAGATACGCAGTATTTT. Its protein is CASRDGTGDADTQYF.